This T cell receptor (beta chain) was captured in a study of shared clonotypes between healthy human individuals. V shed 5 bases, J shed 2 bases, and the junction held 4 bases outside the gene matches. The CDR3 contains 14 residues. Germline V gene sequence: CDR1 SEHNR, CDR2 FQNEAQ (reference sequence). Produced via immunoSEQ multiplex PCR; TCRdb's table is partial and in-frame only. The sample contains some 2,000,000 clones, over 85% of which appear only once. This sequence was found in a young man in good health. Sequencing was done on a sample of naive CD4+ T cells sorted from blood. Subset: CD45RA+ positively selected. This chain links TRBV7-9 with TRBJ1-2; 8 bases are shared with TRBD1. The CDR3 nucleotides read TGTGCCAGCAGCCCGCGGACAGGGAACTATGGCTACACCTTC. Protein: CASSPRTGNYGYTF.